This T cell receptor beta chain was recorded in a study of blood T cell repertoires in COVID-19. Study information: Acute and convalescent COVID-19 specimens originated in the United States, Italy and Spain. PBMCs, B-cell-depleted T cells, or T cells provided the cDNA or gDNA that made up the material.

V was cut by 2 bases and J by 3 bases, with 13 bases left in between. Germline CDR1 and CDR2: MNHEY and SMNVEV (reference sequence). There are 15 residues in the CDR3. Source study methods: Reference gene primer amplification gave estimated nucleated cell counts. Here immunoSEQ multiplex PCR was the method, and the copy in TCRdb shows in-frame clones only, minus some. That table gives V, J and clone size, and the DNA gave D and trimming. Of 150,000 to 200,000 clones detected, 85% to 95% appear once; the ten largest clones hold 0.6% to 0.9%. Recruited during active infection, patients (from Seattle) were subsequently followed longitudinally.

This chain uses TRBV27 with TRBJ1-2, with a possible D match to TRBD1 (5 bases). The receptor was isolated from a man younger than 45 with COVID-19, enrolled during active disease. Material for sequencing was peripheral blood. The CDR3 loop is CASSLPGGGYYGYTF. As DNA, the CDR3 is TGTGCCAGCAGTTTACCGGGTGGGGGGTACTATGGCTACACCTTC.